One sample yielded the 25 T cell receptor beta chains listed below, sequenced in a study of T-cell memory formation after mild COVID-19. TCRdb redid the calling of the 5' RACE reads with MiXCR, one entry per CDR3 protein. The data show roughly 160,000 distinct CDR3 sequences, 13% seen once. Sequencing was done on a sample of PBMCs or a T cell subset sorted from them (not recorded which). The receptor set was obtained from a young man who had mild COVID-19 (a few samples of this study predate the infection). Cell type and time point are not known.

In its sample, this clonotype was seen many times. The chain has TRBV6-5 and TRBJ2-1; 7 bases fit TRBD2. Germline V gene lookup returns CDR1 MNHEY and CDR2 SVGAGI. Germline trimming cut 5 bases from V and 8 bases from J; bases unmatched to any gene: 12. The CDR3 has 15 amino acids. As DNA, the CDR3 is TGTGCCAGCAGTCGACTAGCCCTCCCACTTGATGAGCAGTTCTTC. This gives the protein CASSRLALPLDEQFF.

This clonotype was observed a few times. CDR3 sequence: CSARDSSSGDINTQYF. CDR3 nucleotides: TGCAGTGCTAGAGATTCGAGTAGCGGTGATATAAATACGCAGTATTTT. This chain joins TRBV20-1 and TRBJ2-3; D is possibly TRBD2 (6 bases). V lost 0 bases to trimming and J lost 7 bases, with 20 bases between them. The CDR3 extends over 16 amino acids. Germline loops: CDR1 DFQATT, CDR2 SNEGSKA (reference sequence).

This clonotype was seen a few times. This chain joins TRBV6-6 and TRBJ1-2; D is ambiguous. V was trimmed by 3 bases and J by 8 bases, leaving 7 bases between them. This CDR3 contains 11 residues. Per germline, CDR1 MNHNY and CDR2 SVGAGI (reference sequence). CDR3 sequence reads: CASSYLVGYTF. CDR3 coding DNA: TGTGCCAGCAGTTATCTCGTCGGCTACACCTTC.

This clonotype showed up many times. The V call is TRBV6-5, the J call TRBJ2-3; D is perhaps TRBD1 (6 bases). The CDR3 contains 13 residues. Trimming cost V 7 bases and J 3 bases, with 11 bases left between them. Per the germline V gene, CDR1 is MNHEY and CDR2 is SVGAGI. The CDR3 sequence is CASTDQGTDTQYF. In nucleotides, the CDR3 is TGTGCCAGCACCGACCAGGGGACAGATACGCAGTATTTT.

A single count supports this clonotype. The chain links TRBV2 to TRBJ1-2; D is perhaps TRBD1 (6 bases). The germline V gene has CDR1 SNHLY and CDR2 FYNNEI. This CDR3 has 15 residues. Trimming took off 6 bases at V and 2 bases at J, with 16 bases between the two ends. CDR3: CASRSYRTGNYGYTF. CDR3 nucleotides: TGTGCCAGCAGGTCCTACCGAACAGGGAACTATGGCTACACCTTC. Full variable domain (missing parts from reference TRBV2 and TRBJ1-2): EPEVTQTPSHQVTQMGQEVILRCVPISNHLYFYWYRQILGQKVEFLVSFYNNEISEKSEIFDDQFSVERPDGSNFTLKIRSTKLEDSAMYFCASRSYRTGNYGYTFGSGTRLTVV.

V and J are TRBV20-1 and TRBJ2-5; 9 nucleotides align to TRBD2. The V and J ends lost 5 bases and 5 bases, in that order; junction bases with no gene match: 3. This CDR3 comprises 12 residues. Germline CDR1 and CDR2: DFQATT and SNEGSKA (reference sequence). CDR3: CSASAGGETQYF. DNA for the CDR3: TGCAGTGCTTCTGCGGGGGGGGAGACCCAGTACTTC.

This clonotype was observed a handful of times. The chain employs TRBV7-2 and TRBJ1-2; no definite D call. V gave up 0 bases and J gave up 7 bases, with 6 bases separating them. Germline values: CDR1 SGHTA, CDR2 FQGNSA. The CDR3 spans 12 residues. As DNA, the CDR3 is TGTGCCAGCAGCTTAGCAGGGTTTGGCTACACCTTC. Encoded protein: CASSLAGFGYTF.

The V gene is TRBV6-1, the J gene TRBJ2-5, with 7 nucleotides matching TRBD2. The CDR3 contains 13 residues. Germline-derived CDR1 and CDR2 are MNHNS and SASEGT. J lost 8 bases, V lost 6 bases, and 9 bases had no gene match. CDR3 protein: CASSGGQRGTQYF. The CDR3, as DNA: TGTGCCAGCAGCGGCGGTCAGCGGGGAACCCAGTACTTC.

This chain connects TRBV9 to TRBJ2-1; maybe TRBD1 (5 bases). Trimming took 4 bases from V and 0 from J, leaving 14 bases between them. This CDR3 is built from 16 residues. CDR1 is SGDLS and CDR2 is YYNGEE in the germline V gene. CDR3 sequence (DNA): TGTGCCAGCAGCCCCCGGACATCCGTCTCCTACAATGAGCAGTTCTTC. Translation: CASSPRTSVSYNEQFF.

The rearrangement links TRBV7-6 to TRBJ1-2; D perhaps matches TRBD1 (5 bases). V was cut by 2 bases and J by 7 bases, with 14 bases left in between. Germline V gives CDR1 SGHVS, CDR2 FNYEAQ. The CDR3 is made up of 14 amino acids. CDR3: CASSLTGGGVGYTF. In nucleotides, the CDR3 is TGTGCCAGCAGCTTAACAGGCGGTGGCGTTGGCTACACCTTC.

This chain uses TRBV18 with TRBJ2-5; tentative D call: TRBD2 (5 bases). V gave up 3 bases and J gave up 2 bases, with 10 bases separating them. Germline V lookup: CDR1 KGHSH, CDR2 LQKENI. The CDR3 extends over 14 amino acids. The DNA of the CDR3 is TGTGCCAGCTCACCCCCGACGGGACAAGAGACCCAGTACTTC. The encoded protein is CASSPPTGQETQYF. Full variable domain (rest looked up from reference TRBV18 and TRBJ2-5): NAGVMQNPRHLVRRRGQEARLRCSPMKGHSHVYWYRQLPEEGLKFMVYLQKENIIDESGMPKERFSAEFPKEGPSILRIQQVVRGDSAAYFCASSPPTGQETQYFGPGTRLLVL.

In this sample, this clonotype turned up many times. The chain employs TRBV6-5 and TRBJ1-2; perhaps TRBD1 as D (5 bases). CDR1 is MNHEY and CDR2 is SVGAGI in the germline V gene. The length of the CDR3 is 13 residues. V was cut by 2 bases and J by 2 bases, with 6 bases left in between. The CDR3 bases are TGTGCCAGCAGTTACGAGGGGAACTATGGCTACACCTTC. The encoded protein is CASSYEGNYGYTF.

This clonotype was detected a few times. The chain combines TRBV7-2 with TRBJ1-4; possibly TRBD1 for D (5 bases). With 4 bases removed from V and 0 bases from J, the gap between germline ends came to 18 bases. Germline loops: CDR1 SGHTA, CDR2 FQGNSA. This CDR3 has 18 amino acids. The CDR3 region is CASSSIHRSPPTNEKLFF. The CDR3 DNA reads as TGTGCCAGCAGCTCCATACACAGGAGCCCGCCAACTAATGAAAAACTGTTTTTT.

The table lists this clonotype with many counts. This chain joins TRBV5-1 and TRBJ2-1; a weak D match, TRBD2 (5 bases). Germline assignment: CDR1 SGHRS and CDR2 YFSETQ. The CDR3 is 14 residues long. Between the trimmed V and J ends, which lost 0 bases and 9 bases, there was a span of 13 bases. Written as DNA, the CDR3 is TGCGCCAGCAGCTTGGATCCCGGGGTCGGTGAGCAGTTCTTC. Its translation is CASSLDPGVGEQFF.

CDR3: CSVVRYTGELFF. CDR3 sequence (DNA): TGCAGCGTTGTTCGGTACACCGGGGAGCTGTTTTTT. The chain employs TRBV29-1 and TRBJ2-2; D not resolved. This CDR3 is built from 12 residues. Germline V CDR1 and CDR2: SQVTM, ANQGSEA. V dropped 4 bases and J dropped 3 bases, with 6 bases sitting between them.

This chain connects TRBV5-1 to TRBJ1-4, with unresolved D. This CDR3 has 15 amino acids. V was trimmed by 4 bases and J by 0 bases, leaving 10 bases between them. Germline CDR1 SGHRS, CDR2 YFSETQ. The CDR3 region has the DNA TGCGCCAGCAGCCCCAGTGGGGCAACTAATGAAAAACTGTTTTTT. Its translation: CASSPSGATNEKLFF.

The chain links TRBV28 to TRBJ1-5, with 11 bases identical to TRBD1. After removal of 7 bases from V and 6 bases from J, the junction contained 5 bases not matched to a gene. Germline CDR1 reads MDHEN; CDR2 reads SYDVKM. This CDR3 spans 14 amino acids. The CDR3 sequence: CASTLGQGGQPQHF. The CDR3 DNA is TGTGCCAGCACCCTGGGACAGGGGGGTCAGCCCCAGCATTTT.

There are a few counts of this clonotype. V is TRBV20-1 and J is TRBJ2-3; D is ambiguous. Trimming took off 2 bases at V and 4 bases at J, with 10 bases between the two ends. The V gene's germline CDR1 is DFQATT and CDR2 SNEGSKA (reference sequence). This CDR3 has 13 residues. The CDR3 reads CSARPSVADTQYF. The CDR3, as DNA: TGCAGTGCTAGACCCAGCGTAGCAGATACGCAGTATTTT.

The V call is TRBV7-9, the J call TRBJ2-3; D is unresolved. The germline CDR1 and CDR2 sequences are SEHNR and FQNEAQ (reference sequence). V was cut by 1 base and J by 6 bases, with 8 bases left in between. The CDR3 has 13 amino acids. The CDR3 DNA is TGTGCCAGCAGCTTAGAGACTTCGGATACGCAGTATTTT. Translated: CASSLETSDTQYF.

The V call is TRBV7-9, the J call TRBJ1-3; tentative D call: TRBD1 (6 bases). This CDR3 comprises 13 residues. V was cut by 5 bases and J by 10 bases, with 15 bases left in between. Germline V gene lookup returns CDR1 SEHNR and CDR2 FQNEAQ (reference sequence). The CDR3, as DNA: TGTGCCAGCAGCACCGGACAGAAAGAAACCATATATTTT. It is translated as CASSTGQKETIYF.

The table lists this clonotype with many counts. The chain joins TRBV7-2 to TRBJ2-5; D not resolved. CDR1 and CDR2 from the germline V gene are SGHTA and FQGNSA. CDR3 size: 12 residues. Trimming left V 5 bases short and J 7 bases short, with 11 bases between. DNA for the CDR3: TGTGCCAGCAGCCCCAAATTGATGACCCAGTACTTC. Translated: CASSPKLMTQYF.

For the CDR3, the DNA is TGTGCCAGCAGGAGGACAGGGACGGGCGAGCAGTACGTC. Its translation: CASRRTGTGEQYV. This chain uses TRBV14 with TRBJ2-7, with 8 bases aligning to TRBD1. Germline V gene lookup returns CDR1 SGHDN and CDR2 FVKESK. The CDR3 totals 13 residues. After removal of 6 bases from V and 6 bases from J, the junction contained 7 bases not matched to a gene.

The V gene is TRBV4-1, the J gene TRBJ1-1; 7 nucleotides agree with TRBD1. V was pared by 5 bases and J by 4 bases, with 4 bases of the junction left unmatched. The CDR3 runs 13 residues. Germline V lookup: CDR1 MGHRA, CDR2 YSYEKL. Here the CDR3 reads CASSGRGSTEAFF. In nucleotides, the CDR3 is TGCGCCAGCAGCGGCAGGGGGAGCACTGAAGCTTTCTTT.

This clonotype has only a few counts. The chain combines TRBV5-5 with TRBJ1-2; maybe TRBD1 (5 bases). This CDR3 has 14 residues. Germline lookup yields CDR1 SGHKS and CDR2 YYEKEE (reference sequence). Trimming stripped 4 bases from V and 3 bases from J, with 13 bases between. The CDR3 bases are TGTGCCAGCAGCCCGGGACCGAACGACTATGGCTACACCTTC. Protein: CASSPGPNDYGYTF.

In its sample, this clonotype was seen a few times. The CDR3 bases are TGTGCCAGCAGCGTGACATCCGGTGCGCAGGGGGGTACGCAGTATTTT. It codes for CASSVTSGAQGGTQYF. J is TRBJ2-3 and V is TRBV6-1; a weak D match, TRBD1 (7 bases). Germline V gene lookup returns CDR1 MNHNS and CDR2 SASEGT. V lost 6 bases and J lost 8, with 24 bases in between. This CDR3 is 16 amino acids long.